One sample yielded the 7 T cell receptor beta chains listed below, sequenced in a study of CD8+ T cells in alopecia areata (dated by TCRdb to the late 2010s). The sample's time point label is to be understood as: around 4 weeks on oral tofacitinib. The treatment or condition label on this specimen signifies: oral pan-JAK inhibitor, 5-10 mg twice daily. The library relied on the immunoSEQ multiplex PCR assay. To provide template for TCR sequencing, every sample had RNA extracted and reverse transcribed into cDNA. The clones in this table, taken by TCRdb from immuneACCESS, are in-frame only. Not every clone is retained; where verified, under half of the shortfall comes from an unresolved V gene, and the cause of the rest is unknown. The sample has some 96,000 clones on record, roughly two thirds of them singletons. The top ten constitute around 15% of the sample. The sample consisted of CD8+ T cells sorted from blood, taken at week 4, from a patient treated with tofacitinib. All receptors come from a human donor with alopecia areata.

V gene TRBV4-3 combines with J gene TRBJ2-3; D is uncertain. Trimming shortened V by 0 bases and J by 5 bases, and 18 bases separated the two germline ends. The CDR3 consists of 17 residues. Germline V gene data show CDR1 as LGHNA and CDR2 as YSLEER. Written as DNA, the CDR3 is TGCGCCAGCAGCCAAGATCAGGTCGGACGGCAATTAGATACGCAGTATTTT. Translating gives CASSQDQVGRQLDTQYF.

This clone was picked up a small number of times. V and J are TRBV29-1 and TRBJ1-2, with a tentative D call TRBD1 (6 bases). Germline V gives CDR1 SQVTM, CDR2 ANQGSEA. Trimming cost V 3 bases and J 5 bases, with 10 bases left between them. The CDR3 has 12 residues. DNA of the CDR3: TGCAGCGTTGAGGCAGGGGAGTATGGCTACACCTTC. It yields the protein CSVEAGEYGYTF.

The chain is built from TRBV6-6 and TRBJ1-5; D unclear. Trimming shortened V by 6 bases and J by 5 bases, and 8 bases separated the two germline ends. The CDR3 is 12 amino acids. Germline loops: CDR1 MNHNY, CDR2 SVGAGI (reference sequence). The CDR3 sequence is CASSRRDQPQHF. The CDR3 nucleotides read TGTGCCAGCAGCAGGCGGGATCAGCCCCAGCATTTT.

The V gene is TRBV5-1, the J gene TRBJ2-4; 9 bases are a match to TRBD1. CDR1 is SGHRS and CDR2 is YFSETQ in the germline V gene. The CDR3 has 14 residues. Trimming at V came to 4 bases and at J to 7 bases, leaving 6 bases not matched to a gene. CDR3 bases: TGCGCCAGCAGCCCGGGACAGGGCGGGAACATTCAGTACTTC. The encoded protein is CASSPGQGGNIQYF. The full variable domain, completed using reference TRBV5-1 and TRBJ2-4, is KAGVTQTPRYLIKTRGQQVTLSCSPISGHRSVSWYQQTPGQGLQFLFEYFSETQRNKGNFPGRFSGRQFSNSRSEMNVSTLELGDSALYLCASSPGQGGNIQYFGAGTRLSVL.

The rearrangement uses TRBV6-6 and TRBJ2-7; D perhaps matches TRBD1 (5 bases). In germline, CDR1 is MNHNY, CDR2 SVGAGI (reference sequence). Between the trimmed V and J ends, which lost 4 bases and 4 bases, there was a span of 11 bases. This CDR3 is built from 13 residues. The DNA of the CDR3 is TGTGCCAGCAGTTTGGACACCAATTACGAGCAGTACTTC. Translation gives CASSLDTNYEQYF.

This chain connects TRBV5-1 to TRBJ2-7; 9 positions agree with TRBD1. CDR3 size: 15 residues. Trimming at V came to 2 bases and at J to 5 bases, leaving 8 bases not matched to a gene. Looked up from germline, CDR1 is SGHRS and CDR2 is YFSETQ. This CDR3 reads CASSFPGQGIHEQYF. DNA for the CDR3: TGCGCCAGCAGCTTTCCAGGACAGGGGATCCACGAGCAGTACTTC.

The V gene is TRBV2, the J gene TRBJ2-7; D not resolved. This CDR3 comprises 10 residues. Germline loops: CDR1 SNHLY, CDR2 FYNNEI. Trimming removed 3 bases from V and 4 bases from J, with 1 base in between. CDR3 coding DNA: TGTGCCAGCAGTGAGTACGAGCAGTACTTC. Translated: CASSEYEQYF.